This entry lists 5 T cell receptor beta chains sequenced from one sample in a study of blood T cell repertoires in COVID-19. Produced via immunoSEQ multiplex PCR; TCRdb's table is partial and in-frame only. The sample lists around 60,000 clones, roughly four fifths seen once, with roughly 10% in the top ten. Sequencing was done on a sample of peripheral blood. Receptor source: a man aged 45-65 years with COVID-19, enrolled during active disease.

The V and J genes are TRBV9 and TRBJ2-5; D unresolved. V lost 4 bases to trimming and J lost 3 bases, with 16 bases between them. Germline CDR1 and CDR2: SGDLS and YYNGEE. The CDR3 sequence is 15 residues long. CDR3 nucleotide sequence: TGTGCCAGCAGCCCCAGTCCCACACGTGAAGAGACCCAGTACTTC. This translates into CASSPSPTREETQYF.

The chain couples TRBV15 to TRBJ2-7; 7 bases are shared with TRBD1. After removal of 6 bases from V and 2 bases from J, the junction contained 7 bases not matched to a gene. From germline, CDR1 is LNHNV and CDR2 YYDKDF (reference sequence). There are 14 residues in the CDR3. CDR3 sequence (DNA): TGTGCCACCAGTCCAGACAGGGCTACCTACGAGCAGTACTTC. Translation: CATSPDRATYEQYF.

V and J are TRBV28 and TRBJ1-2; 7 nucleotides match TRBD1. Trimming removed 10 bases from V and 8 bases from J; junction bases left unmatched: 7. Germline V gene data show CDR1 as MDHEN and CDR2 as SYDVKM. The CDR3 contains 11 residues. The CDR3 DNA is TGTGCCACCTACAGGGGATACGGCTACACCTTC. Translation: CATYRGYGYTF.

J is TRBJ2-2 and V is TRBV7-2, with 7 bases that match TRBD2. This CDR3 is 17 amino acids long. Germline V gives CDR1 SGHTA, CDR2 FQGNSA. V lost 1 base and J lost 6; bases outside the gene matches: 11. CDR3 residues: CASSLVKRDFIPGELFF. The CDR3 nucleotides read TGTGCCAGCAGCTTAGTTAAGCGGGATTTTATCCCCGGGGAGCTGTTTTTT.

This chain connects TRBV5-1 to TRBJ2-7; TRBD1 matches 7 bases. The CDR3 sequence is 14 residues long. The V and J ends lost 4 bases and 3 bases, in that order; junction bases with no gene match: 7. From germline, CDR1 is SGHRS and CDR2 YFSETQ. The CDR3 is CASSLRDSHYEQYF. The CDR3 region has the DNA TGCGCCAGCAGCCTCCGGGACAGCCACTACGAGCAGTACTTC.